This T cell receptor beta chain was identified in a study of long-term antiretroviral therapy in people with HIV. General study points: Information pertaining to ART adherence, viral resistance or therapeutic modifications was not obtained.

Assay version v3.0 of immunoSEQ was used, and it was run at survey level. TCRdb keeps only in-frame clones here, not all; method: immunoSEQ multiplex PCR. The data hold 11,000 to 15,000 clones, with approximately 73% observed a single time. One or more pre-ART and two or more post-ART PBMC samples were available from each donor. Trimming shortened V by 9 bases and J by 8 bases, and 18 bases separated the two germline ends. Germline CDR1 is LNHDA and CDR2 is SQIVND (reference sequence). The CDR3 contains 13 residues. As to this clone: Its antigen is as yet unknown.

Source: unsorted PBMCs, taken 3.1 years after starting antiretroviral therapy. The receptor was derived from a man between 35 and 55 years old with HIV. V and J are TRBV19 and TRBJ2-3, with unresolved D. CDR3 sequence reads: CASTDILKGTQYF. CDR3 sequence (DNA): TGTGCCAGCACTGACATCTTAAAGGGTACGCAGTATTTT.